The 9 T cell receptor beta chains below come from one sample, sequenced in a study of T cell repertoires and HLA-DP antigens. What these receptors recognize is not known. Sequencing used immunoSEQ multiplex PCR; TCRdb keeps in-frame clones, though not all of them. The sample has almost 90,000 clones; around 86% are singletons. Sample: CD4+ T cells from PBMCs. The receptors come from a man in his forties or fifties in good health and CMV-seronegative.

In its sample, this clone was seen once. The gene calls are TRBV6-6 and TRBJ2-3; TRBD1 is a possible D gene (6 bases). The germline V gene encodes CDR1 MNHNY and CDR2 SVGAGI (reference sequence). Trimming took off 7 bases at V and 4 bases at J, with 18 bases between the two ends. CDR3 length equals 15 residues. CDR3 loop: CASTATRGGADTQYF. The CDR3 DNA reads as TGTGCCAGCACCGCCACGAGAGGGGGAGCAGATACGCAGTATTTT.

The chain employs TRBV7-8 and TRBJ1-4; no reliable D call. CDR3 length equals 14 residues. V was shortened by 2 bases and J by 8 bases, with 12 bases between the two germline ends. Germline lookup yields CDR1 SGHVS and CDR2 FQNEAQ. In nucleotides, the CDR3 is TGTGCCAGCAGCTTAAGGACCCAAGGCGAAAAACTGTTTTTT. Protein: CASSLRTQGEKLFF. Using reference TRBV7-8 and TRBJ1-4 for the parts outside the CDR3, the full variable domain is GAGVSQSPRYKVAKRGQDVALRCDPISGHVSLFWYQQALGQGPEFLTYFQNEAQLDKSGLPSDRFFAERPEGSVSTLKIQRTQQEDSAVYLCASSLRTQGEKLFFGSGTQLSVL.

The chain recombines TRBV7-2 with TRBJ2-2, with D possibly called TRBD1 or TRBD2 (5 bases each). Germline CDR1 SGHTA, CDR2 FQGNSA. The V gene lost 7 bases and the J gene lost 0 bases, with 12 bases spanning the gap. The CDR3 loop spans 15 amino acids. The CDR3 loop is CASIPGRTNTGELFF. The DNA of the CDR3 is TGTGCCAGCATCCCGGGACGGACGAACACCGGGGAGCTGTTTTTT.

The chain recombines TRBV7-2 with TRBJ2-1; D call uncertain. Trimming removed 0 bases at V and 0 bases at J, with 15 bases between. The germline CDR1 and CDR2 sequences are SGHTA and FQGNSA. CDR3 length: 18 amino acids. The CDR3 is CASSLAPPPTVSYNEQFF. The CDR3 coding sequence is TGTGCCAGCAGCTTAGCGCCCCCCCCGACCGTCTCCTACAATGAGCAGTTCTTC. The entire variable domain, with the rest obtained from reference TRBV7-2 and TRBJ2-1, is as follows: GAGVSQSPSNKVTEKGKDVELRCDPISGHTALYWYRQSLGQGLEFLIYFQGNSAPDKSGLPSDRFSAERTGGSVSTLTIQRTQQEDSAVYLCASSLAPPPTVSYNEQFFGPGTRLTVL.

V usage is TRBV6-6 and J usage is TRBJ2-5; 7 bases match TRBD2. Trimming removed 6 bases from V and 5 bases from J; junction bases left unmatched: 9. The CDR3 has 14 amino acids. Germline CDR1 reads MNHNY; CDR2 reads SVGAGI (reference sequence). The CDR3 loop reads CASSGPGGGETQYF. In nucleotides, the CDR3 is TGTGCCAGCAGCGGACCCGGGGGAGGGGAGACCCAGTACTTC.

The rearrangement joins TRBV11-2 to TRBJ2-5; 7 bases agree with TRBD1. This CDR3 has 14 residues. V trimming: 3 bases; J trimming: 5 bases; junction bases outside the gene matches: 6. Germline CDR1 is SGHAT and CDR2 is FQNNGV. Written as DNA, the CDR3 is TGTGCCAGCAGCTTTAACAGGGGATGGGAGACCCAGTACTTC. Its protein is CASSFNRGWETQYF.

CDR3 sequence: CASSVLGQGKNEQFF. The CDR3 nucleotides are TGTGCCAGCAGTGTATTGGGACAGGGAAAAAATGAGCAGTTCTTC. The chain has TRBV2 and TRBJ2-1; the match to TRBD1 covers 9 bases. Germline CDR1 is SNHLY and CDR2 is FYNNEI. V shed 4 bases and J 7 bases; nucleotides not matched to a gene: 8. There are 15 residues in the CDR3.

The chain recombines TRBV18 with TRBJ1-6; D remains unclear. Germline V gives CDR1 KGHSH, CDR2 LQKENI. This CDR3 has 15 residues. The V and J ends lost 8 bases and 6 bases respectively, with 17 bases between them. This CDR3 reads CASRPKGGGNSPLHF. In DNA, the CDR3 is TGTGCCAGCCGCCCAAAGGGCGGTGGTAATTCACCCCTCCACTTT.

The chain combines TRBV30 with TRBJ2-1; D is unclear. Trimming took off 2 bases at V and 7 bases at J, with 18 bases between the two ends. Germline CDR1 and CDR2: GTSNPN and SVGIG (reference sequence). The CDR3 spans 15 residues. CDR3 sequence reads: CAWSWGRRGRNEQFF. DNA for the CDR3: TGTGCCTGGAGTTGGGGTCGTAGAGGCCGGAATGAGCAGTTCTTC.